The 9 T cell receptor beta chains given below trace back to one sample, sequenced in a study of response to subunit inactivated influenza vaccine (dated by TCRdb to the late 2010s). The method behind the library was RT-PCR. For sequencing, an Illumina HiSeq 2500 was employed. TCRdb's own reprocessing of the public reads used fastp at Q25 and MiXCR and kept productive beta chains. Rows matching on CDR3 protein sequence are summarized as one entry with the most common DNA and genes. The sample has about 240,000 distinct CDR3 sequences on record, about 12% of them singletons. Together, the top ten hold approximately 7.8% of the sample. This material consisted of non-naive T cells sorted from PBMCs, taken roughly 15 days before vaccination. The label giving this sample's cell subset or site can be read as: memory T cell fraction. These receptors originate from a man between 45 and 60 years old who received an inactivated influenza vaccine. Donor details come from another sample of the same person, matched by shared clones.

This clonotype was recorded many times. The chain employs TRBV5-1 and TRBJ1-6; 7 bases agree with TRBD1. The CDR3 runs to 14 residues. Per germline, CDR1 SGHRS and CDR2 YFSETQ. V was clipped by 0 bases and J by 7 bases; unmatched bases: 1. CDR3 loop: CASSLGTGNSPLHF. CDR3 DNA: TGCGCCAGCAGCTTGGGGACAGGAAATTCACCCCTCCACTTT.

This clonotype was seen only a few times. The rearrangement joins TRBV11-2 to TRBJ2-2; tentatively, D is TRBD1 (6 bases). Trimming cost V 5 bases and J 1 base, with 14 bases left between them. From germline, CDR1 is SGHAT and CDR2 FQNNGV. The CDR3 runs to 16 residues. Here the CDR3 DNA reads TGTGCCAGCAGCACGGGGCCGGGACAGAACACCGGGGAGCTGTTTTTT. Translation gives CASSTGPGQNTGELFF.

This clonotype occurred many times. This chain connects TRBV4-1 to TRBJ2-3; 14 bases are a match to TRBD2. The germline V gene encodes CDR1 MGHRA and CDR2 YSYEKL. The CDR3 length is 21 residues. Trimming removed 4 bases from V and 0 bases from J; junction bases left unmatched: 15. The CDR3 DNA follows: TGCGCCAGCAGCCTTGCCTCCAGACTAGCGGGGGGGCCGACTAGCACAGATACGCAGTATTTT. This translates into CASSLASRLAGGPTSTDTQYF.

This clonotype was observed at least ten times. The chain carries TRBV12-3 or TRBV12-4 and TRBJ1-2; the match to TRBD1 covers 9 bases. This CDR3 has 12 residues. Trimming at V came to 8 bases and at J to 7 bases, leaving 5 bases not matched to a gene. CDR3: CASLTGGRGYTF. The CDR3 DNA sequence: TGTGCCAGCCTCACAGGGGGCCGTGGCTACACCTTC.

Comments on this clonotype: Compared with germline, one end of the junction differs, possibly owing to a read error. V gene TRBV4-1 combines with J gene TRBJ2-7, with D perhaps given as TRBD1 or TRBD2 (5 bases each). CDR1 MGHRA and CDR2 YSYEKL come from the germline V gene. The CDR3 is made up of 15 amino acids. The CDR3 nucleotides are TGCGGCAGCAGCCGTATCCAGGGACCAAACGACGAGCAGTACTTC. This encodes CGSSRIQGPNDEQYF.

This clonotype was seen ten or more times. DNA for the CDR3: TGTGCCAGCAGCTCATTGGGACTACCCGACAATGAGCAGTTCTTC. Its protein product is CASSSLGLPDNEQFF. This rearrangement joins TRBV5-4 to TRBJ2-1, with 7 bases matching TRBD2. Germline CDR1 is SGHNT and CDR2 is YYREEE (reference sequence). J lost 5 bases, V lost 3 bases, and 8 bases had no gene match. The CDR3 is 15 residues long.

This chain connects TRBV10-3 to TRBJ2-3; TRBD1 matches 8 bases. The CDR3 has 15 residues. J lost 2 bases, V lost 3 bases, and 4 bases had no gene match. Germline CDR1 reads ENHRY; CDR2 reads SYGVKD. CDR3 coding DNA: TGTGCCATCAGTGACAGGGGGCTCGACACAGATACGCAGTATTTT. Its translation: CAISDRGLDTDTQYF.

The table lists this clonotype with many counts. The genes are TRBV20-1 and TRBJ2-5; 7 bases are shared with TRBD2. There are 12 residues in the CDR3. CDR1 and CDR2 (germline): DFQATT, SNEGSKA (reference sequence). V shed 6 bases and J 5 bases; nucleotides not matched to a gene: 6. Here the CDR3 reads CSAEDGGETQYF. CDR3 DNA sequence: TGCAGTGCCGAAGACGGGGGGGAGACCCAGTACTTC.

This clonotype was recorded a few times. The rearrangement uses TRBV5-5 and TRBJ2-5; D not resolved. CDR3 size: 15 residues. Between the trimmed V and J ends, which lost 0 bases and 3 bases, there was a span of 12 bases. Germline-derived CDR1 and CDR2 are SGHKS and YYEKEE (reference sequence). DNA for the CDR3: TGTGCCAGCAGCTTGGCCATTTTACAGAAAGAGACCCAGTACTTC. Protein product: CASSLAILQKETQYF.